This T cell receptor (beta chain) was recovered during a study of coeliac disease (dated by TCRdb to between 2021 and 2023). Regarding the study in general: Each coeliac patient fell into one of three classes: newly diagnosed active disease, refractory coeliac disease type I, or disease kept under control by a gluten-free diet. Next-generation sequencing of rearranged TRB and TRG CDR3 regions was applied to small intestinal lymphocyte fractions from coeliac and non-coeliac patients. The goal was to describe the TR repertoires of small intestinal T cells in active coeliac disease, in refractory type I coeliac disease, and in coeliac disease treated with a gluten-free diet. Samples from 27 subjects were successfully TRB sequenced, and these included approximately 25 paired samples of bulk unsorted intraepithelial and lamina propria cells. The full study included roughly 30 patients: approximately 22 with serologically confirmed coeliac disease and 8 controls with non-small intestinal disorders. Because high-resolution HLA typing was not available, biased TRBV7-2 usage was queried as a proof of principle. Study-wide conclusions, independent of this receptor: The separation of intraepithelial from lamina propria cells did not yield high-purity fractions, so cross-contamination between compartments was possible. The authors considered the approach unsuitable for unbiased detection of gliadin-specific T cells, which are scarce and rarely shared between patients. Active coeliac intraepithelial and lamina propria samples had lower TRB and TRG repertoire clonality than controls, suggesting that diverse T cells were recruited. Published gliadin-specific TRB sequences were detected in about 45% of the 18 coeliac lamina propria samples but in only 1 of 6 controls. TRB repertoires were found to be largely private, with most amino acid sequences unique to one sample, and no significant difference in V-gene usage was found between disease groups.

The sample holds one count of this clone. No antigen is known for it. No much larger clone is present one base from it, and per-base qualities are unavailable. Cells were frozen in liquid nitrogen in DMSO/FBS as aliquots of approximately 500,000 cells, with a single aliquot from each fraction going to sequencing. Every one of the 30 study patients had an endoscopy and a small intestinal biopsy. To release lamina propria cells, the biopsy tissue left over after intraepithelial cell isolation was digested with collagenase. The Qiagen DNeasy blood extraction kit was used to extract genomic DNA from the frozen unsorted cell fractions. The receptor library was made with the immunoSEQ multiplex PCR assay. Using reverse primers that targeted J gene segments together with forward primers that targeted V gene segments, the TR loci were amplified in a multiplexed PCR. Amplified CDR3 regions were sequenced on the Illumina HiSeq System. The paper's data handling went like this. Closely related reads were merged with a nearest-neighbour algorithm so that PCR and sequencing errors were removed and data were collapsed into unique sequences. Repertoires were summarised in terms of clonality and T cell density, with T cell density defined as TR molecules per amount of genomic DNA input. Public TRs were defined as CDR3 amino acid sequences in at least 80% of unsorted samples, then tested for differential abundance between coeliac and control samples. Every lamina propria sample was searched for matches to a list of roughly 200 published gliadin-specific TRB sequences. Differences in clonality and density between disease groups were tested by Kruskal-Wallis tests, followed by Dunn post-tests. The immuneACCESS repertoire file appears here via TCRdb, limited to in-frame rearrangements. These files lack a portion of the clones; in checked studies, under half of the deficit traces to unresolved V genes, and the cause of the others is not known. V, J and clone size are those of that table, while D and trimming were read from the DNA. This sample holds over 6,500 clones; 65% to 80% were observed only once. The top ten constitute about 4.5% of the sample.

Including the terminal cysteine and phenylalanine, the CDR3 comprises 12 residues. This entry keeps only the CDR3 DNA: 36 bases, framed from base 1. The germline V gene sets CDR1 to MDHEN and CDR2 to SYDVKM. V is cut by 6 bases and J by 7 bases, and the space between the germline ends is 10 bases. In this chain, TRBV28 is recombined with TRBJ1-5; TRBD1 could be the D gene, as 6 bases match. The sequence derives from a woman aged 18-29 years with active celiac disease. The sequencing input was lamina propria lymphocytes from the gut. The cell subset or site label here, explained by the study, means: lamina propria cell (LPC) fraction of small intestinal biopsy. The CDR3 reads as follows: CASRQGYQPQHF. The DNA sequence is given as TGTGCCAGCAGACAGGGTTACCAGCCCCAGCATTTT.